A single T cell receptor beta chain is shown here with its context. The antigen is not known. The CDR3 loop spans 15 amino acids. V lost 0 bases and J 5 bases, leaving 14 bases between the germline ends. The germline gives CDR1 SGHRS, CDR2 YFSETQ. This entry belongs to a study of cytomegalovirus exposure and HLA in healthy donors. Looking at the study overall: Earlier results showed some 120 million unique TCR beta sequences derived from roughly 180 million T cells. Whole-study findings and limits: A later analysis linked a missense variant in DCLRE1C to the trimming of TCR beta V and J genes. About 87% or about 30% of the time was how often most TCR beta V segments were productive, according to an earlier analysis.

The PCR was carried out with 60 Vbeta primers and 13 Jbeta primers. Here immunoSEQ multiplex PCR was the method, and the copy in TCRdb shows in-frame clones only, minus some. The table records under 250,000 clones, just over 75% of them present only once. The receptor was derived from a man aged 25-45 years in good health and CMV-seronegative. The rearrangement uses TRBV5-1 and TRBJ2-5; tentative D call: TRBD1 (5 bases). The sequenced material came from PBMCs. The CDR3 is CASSLVASAGETQYF. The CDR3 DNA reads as TGCGCCAGCAGCTTGGTGGCCTCCGCAGGGGAGACCCAGTACTTC. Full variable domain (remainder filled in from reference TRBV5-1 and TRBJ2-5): KAGVTQTPRYLIKTRGQQVTLSCSPISGHRSVSWYQQTPGQGLQFLFEYFSETQRNKGNFPGRFSGRQFSNSRSEMNVSTLELGDSALYLCASSLVASAGETQYFGPGTRLLVL.